The T cell receptor beta chain under discussion was sequenced for a study of technical replicates of blood from a handful of donors. TCRdb keeps only in-frame clones here, not all; method: immunoSEQ multiplex PCR. This table holds 75,000 to 95,000 clones, around 89% found once. This CDR3 region has 13 residues. Trimming stripped 0 bases from V and 4 bases from J, with 6 bases between. Germline assignment: CDR1 ENHRY and CDR2 SYGVKD. This chain links TRBV10-3 with TRBJ2-5, with D uncertain. This clonotype originated in a human donor in good health. Material: T cells isolated from PBMCs. Here the CDR3 DNA reads TGTGCCATCAGTGAGTCTCGAGGAGAGACCCAGTACTTC. Its protein is CAISESRGETQYF.